Described below is a single TCR beta chain sequence and its context. The antigen is not known. This entry belongs to a study of regulatory dendritic cells for organ transplantation. The study's findings and limits: Memory T cells were less diverse than naive, with memory CD8+ most oligoclonal. Mature dendritic cells appeared to drive more memory CD8+ clonal expansion than regulatory ones.

Libraries were prepared by immunoSEQ multiplex PCR; TCRdb keeps only in-frame clonotypes and omits some of them. The sample consists of roughly 20,000 clones, approximately 85% of them appearing once. CFSE-labeled sorted T cells met regulatory or mature dendritic cells for 4 to 6 days. The germline CDR1 and CDR2 sequences are SQVTM and ANQGSEA. CDR3 length: 12 amino acids. The V end was cut by 5 bases, the J end by 5 bases, with 12 bases between. This rearrangement joins TRBV29-1 to TRBJ2-5, with D uncertain. This TCR was recovered from a human donor in good health. The sequenced material came from naive CD4+ T cells from blood cultured with dendritic cells. Sample subset: CD45RA+ naive T cells. Written as DNA, the CDR3 is TGCAGCGTTTCGGGCCTCGGGGAGACCCAGTACTTC. It translates to CSVSGLGETQYF.